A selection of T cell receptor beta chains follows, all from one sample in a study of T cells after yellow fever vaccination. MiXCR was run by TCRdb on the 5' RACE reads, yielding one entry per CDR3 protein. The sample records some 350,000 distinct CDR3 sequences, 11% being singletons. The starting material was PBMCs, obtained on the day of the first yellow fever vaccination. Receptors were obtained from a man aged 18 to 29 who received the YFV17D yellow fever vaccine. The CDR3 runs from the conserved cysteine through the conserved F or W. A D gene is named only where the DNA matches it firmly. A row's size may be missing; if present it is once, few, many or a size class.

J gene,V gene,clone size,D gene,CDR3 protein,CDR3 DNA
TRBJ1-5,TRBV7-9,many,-,CASSLEGISNQPQHF,TGTGCCAGCAGCTTAGAAGGAATTAGCAATCAGCCCCAGCATTTT
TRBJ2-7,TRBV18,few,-,CASSQGRDTYEQYF,TGTGCCAGCTCACAAGGCCGGGACACCTACGAGCAGTACTTC
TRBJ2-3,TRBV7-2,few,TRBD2,CASSFLSSGGRSDTQYF,TGTGCCAGCAGCTTCCTCTCCAGCGGGGGAAGGTCAGATACGCAGTATTTT
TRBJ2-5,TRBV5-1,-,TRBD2,CASMGTSGNQETQYF,TGCGCCAGCATGGGGACTAGCGGCAACCAAGAGACCCAGTACTTC
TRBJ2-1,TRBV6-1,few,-,CASSADLGRNEQFF,TGTGCCAGCAGTGCGGACTTGGGTCGGAATGAGCAGTTCTTC
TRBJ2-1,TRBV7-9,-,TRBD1,CASSLDRGWGEQFF,TGTGCCAGCAGCCTCGACAGGGGATGGGGTGAGCAGTTCTTC
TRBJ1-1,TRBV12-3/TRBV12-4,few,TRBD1,CASSGQGWVEAFF,TGTGCCAGCAGTGGACAGGGGTGGGTTGAAGCTTTCTTT
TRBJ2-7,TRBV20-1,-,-,CSARELGQSSYEQYF,TGCAGTGCTAGAGAACTCGGACAGAGCTCCTACGAGCAGTACTTC
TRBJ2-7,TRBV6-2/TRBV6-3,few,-,CASSYRQGISWYEQYF,TGTGCCAGCAGTTACCGCCAGGGTATCTCCTGGTACGAGCAGTACTTC
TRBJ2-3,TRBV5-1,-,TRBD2,CASNDQRGLDTQYF,TGCGCCAGCAACGACCAGCGGGGGCTAGATACGCAGTATTTT
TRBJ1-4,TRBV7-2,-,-,CASSPYGWGLNEKLFF,TGTGCCAGCAGCCCATACGGGTGGGGACTTAATGAAAAACTGTTTTTT
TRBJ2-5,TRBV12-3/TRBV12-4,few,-,CASSLSGSGQETQYF,TGTGCCAGCAGTTTGTCCGGCAGTGGGCAAGAGACCCAGTACTTC
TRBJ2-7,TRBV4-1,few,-,CASSQGQDSTYEQYF,TGCGCCAGCAGCCAAGGGCAGGACTCTACCTACGAGCAGTACTTC
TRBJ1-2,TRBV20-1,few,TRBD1,CSAKGQLYGYTF,TGCAGTGCTAAGGGACAGCTCTATGGCTACACCTTC
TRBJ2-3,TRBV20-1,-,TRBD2,CSARRGLAGGFTDTQYF,TGCAGTGCTAGGCGTGGATTAGCGGGGGGATTCACAGATACGCAGTATTTT
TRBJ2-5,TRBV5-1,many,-,CASSAGYQETQYF,TGCGCCAGCAGCGCGGGGTACCAAGAGACCCAGTACTTC
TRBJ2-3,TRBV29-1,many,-,CGGRRGVGTDTQYF,TGCGGCGGCCGCAGGGGCGTTGGAACAGATACGCAGTATTTT
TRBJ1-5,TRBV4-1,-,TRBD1,CASSPPGGGTLQGPQHF,TGCGCCAGCAGCCCCCCAGGGGGGGGCACCTTGCAAGGGCCCCAGCATTTT
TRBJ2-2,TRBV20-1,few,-,CSARDLRAGELFF,TGCAGTGCTAGAGATCTTAGGGCCGGGGAGCTGTTTTTT
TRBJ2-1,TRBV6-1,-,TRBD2,CASSPGLAGEPYNEQFF,TGTGCCAGCAGTCCGGGACTAGCGGGGGAGCCCTACAATGAGCAGTTCTTC
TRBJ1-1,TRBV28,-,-,CASSRLDTEAFF,TGTGCCAGCAGTAGATTAGACACTGAAGCTTTCTTT
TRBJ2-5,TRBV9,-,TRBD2,CASNGASGGQETQYF,TGTGCCAGTAATGGGGCTAGCGGGGGCCAAGAGACCCAGTACTTC
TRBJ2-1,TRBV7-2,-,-,CASSLLIRGWDEQFF,TGTGCCAGCAGCTTATTGATTAGGGGATGGGATGAGCAGTTCTTC
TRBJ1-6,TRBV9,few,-,CASSFRMGSPLHF,TGTGCCAGCAGCTTTCGGATGGGCTCACCCCTCCACTTT
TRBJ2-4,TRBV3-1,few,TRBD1,CASSPTGGESIQYF,TGTGCCAGCAGCCCAACAGGGGGAGAAAGCATTCAGTACTTC
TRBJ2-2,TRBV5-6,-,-,CASSSTRDTGELFF,TGTGCCAGCAGCTCAACCCGGGACACCGGGGAGCTGTTTTTT
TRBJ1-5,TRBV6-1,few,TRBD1,CASRDGQGVEPQHF,TGTGCCAGCAGAGACGGACAGGGGGTTGAGCCCCAGCATTTT
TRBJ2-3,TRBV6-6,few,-,CASSGASTDTQYF,TGTGCCAGCAGCGGCGCCAGCACAGATACGCAGTATTTT
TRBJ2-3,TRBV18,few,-,CASSPPGRMTDTQYF,TGTGCCAGCTCACCACCGGGCCGGATGACAGATACGCAGTATTTT
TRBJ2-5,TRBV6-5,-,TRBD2,CASSYRGGREETQYF,TGTGCCAGCAGTTACCGGGGGGGCAGGGAGGAGACCCAGTACTTC
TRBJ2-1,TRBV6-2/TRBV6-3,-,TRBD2,CASSGPAGGPENEQFF,TGTGCCAGCAGTGGCCCAGCGGGGGGGCCGGAGAATGAGCAGTTCTTC
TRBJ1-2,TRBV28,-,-,CASSLWTRTLNYGYTF,TGTGCCAGCAGTTTATGGACAAGGACACTGAACTATGGCTACACCTTC
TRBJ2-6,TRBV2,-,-,CASGPGGANVLTF,TGTGCCAGCGGTCCGGGTGGGGCCAACGTCCTGACTTTC
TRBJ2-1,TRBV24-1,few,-,CATSDPAGTNNEQFF,TGTGCCACCAGTGATCCCGCCGGGACAAACAATGAGCAGTTCTTC
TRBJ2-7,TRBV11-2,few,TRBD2,CASSLRDYLPPPFHEQYF,TGTGCCAGCAGCCTGAGGGACTACCTCCCTCCACCCTTCCACGAGCAGTACTTC
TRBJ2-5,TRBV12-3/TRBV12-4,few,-,CASSTLAVQETQYF,TGTGCCAGCAGCACCTTAGCGGTCCAAGAGACCCAGTACTTC
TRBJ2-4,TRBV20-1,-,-,CSAGRTDTTRLAKNIQYF,TGCAGTGCTGGGCGAACCGACACAACAAGACTAGCCAAAAACATTCAGTACTTC
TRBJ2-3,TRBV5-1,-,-,CASSLGLPVDTQYF,TGCGCCAGCAGCTTGGGCCTCCCAGTTGATACGCAGTATTTT
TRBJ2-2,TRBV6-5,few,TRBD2,CASSWTSAGGELFF,TGTGCCAGCAGTTGGACTAGCGCGGGCGGGGAGCTGTTTTTT
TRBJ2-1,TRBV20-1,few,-,CSARDEGGPRDEQFF,TGCAGTGCTAGAGATGAGGGGGGGCCTAGGGATGAGCAGTTCTTC
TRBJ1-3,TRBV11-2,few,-,CASSLIGQGNTIYF,TGTGCCAGCAGCTTGATAGGTCAAGGAAACACCATATATTTT
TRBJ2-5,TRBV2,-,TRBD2,CASSEGTSVQETQYF,TGTGCCAGCAGTGAAGGGACTAGCGTTCAAGAGACCCAGTACTTC
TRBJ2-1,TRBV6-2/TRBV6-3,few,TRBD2,CASSTYHGLAPNEQFF,TGTGCCAGCAGTACCTACCACGGACTAGCCCCGAATGAGCAGTTCTTC
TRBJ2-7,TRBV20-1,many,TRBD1,CSARELGDRGIYEQYF,TGCAGTGCTAGAGAACTAGGGGACAGGGGGATCTACGAGCAGTACTTC
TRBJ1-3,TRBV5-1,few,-,CASSMMSSGNTIYF,TGCGCCAGCAGCATGATGAGCTCTGGAAACACCATATATTTT
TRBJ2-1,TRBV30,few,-,CAWSVLVPSYNEQFF,TGTGCCTGGAGTGTACTGGTGCCCTCCTACAATGAGCAGTTCTTC
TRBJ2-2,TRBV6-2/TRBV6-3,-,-,CASSRSAGSNTGELFF,TGTGCCAGCAGCCGGAGCGCAGGGTCGAACACCGGGGAGCTGTTTTTT
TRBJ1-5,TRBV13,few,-,CASSPRGGPQHF,TGTGCCAGCAGCCCCCGGGGTGGGCCCCAGCATTTT
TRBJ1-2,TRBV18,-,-,CASSPEAGAAQNGNYGYTF,TGTGCCAGCTCACCAGAAGCAGGGGCCGCTCAAAACGGCAACTATGGCTACACCTTC
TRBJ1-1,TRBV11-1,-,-,CASSPTKHTEAFF,TGTGCCAGCAGCCCCACAAAACACACTGAAGCTTTCTTT
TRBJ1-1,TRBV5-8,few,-,CASSGAGEGTEAFF,TGTGCCAGCAGCGGGGCGGGGGAAGGCACTGAAGCTTTCTTT
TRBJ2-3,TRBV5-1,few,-,CASSAGDGTDTQYF,TGCGCCAGCAGCGCCGGGGACGGCACAGATACGCAGTATTTT
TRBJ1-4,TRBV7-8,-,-,CASSLPGLVGSEKLFF,TGTGCCAGCAGCCTCCCCGGTCTAGTGGGTAGTGAAAAACTGTTTTTT
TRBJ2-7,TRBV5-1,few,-,CASSLDGIYEQYF,TGCGCCAGCAGCTTGGATGGTATATACGAGCAGTACTTC
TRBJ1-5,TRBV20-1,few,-,CSAIGIFGQPQHF,TGCAGTGCTATCGGCATTTTTGGTCAGCCCCAGCATTTT